This entry lists 30 T cell receptor beta chains sequenced from one sample in a study of T-cell memory formation after mild COVID-19. TCRdb called the 5' RACE reads again in MiXCR, with one record for every CDR3 protein. The sample yields approximately 450,000 distinct CDR3 sequences, about 20% seen once. The sequencing input was PBMCs or a T cell subset sorted from them (not recorded which). The receptors originated from an adult woman who had mild COVID-19 (a few samples of this study predate the infection). Cell type and time point are not known.

The chain links TRBV30 to TRBJ1-4; D unresolved. Trimming removed 4 bases at V and 8 bases at J, with 8 bases between. This CDR3 has 11 residues. Germline CDR1 and CDR2: GTSNPN and SVGIG (reference sequence). Here the CDR3 reads CAWNNGEKLFF. In DNA, the CDR3 is TGTGCCTGGAACAACGGAGAAAAACTGTTTTTT. Full variable domain (remainder filled in from reference TRBV30 and TRBJ1-4): SQTIHQWPATLVQPVGSPLSLECTVEGTSNPNLYWYRQAAGRGLQLLFYSVGIGQISSEVPQNLSASRPQDRQFILSSKKLLLSDSGFYLCAWNNGEKLFFGSGTQLSVL.

DNA of the CDR3: TGTGCCAGCAGCTTAGCGGGGGGATTCAATCAGCCCCAGCATTTT. This gives the protein CASSLAGGFNQPQHF. The chain recombines TRBV7-9 with TRBJ1-5; a possible D gene is TRBD1 (5 bases). This CDR3 is 15 amino acids long. Germline CDR1 SEHNR, CDR2 FQNEAQ (reference sequence). The V gene lost 0 bases and the J gene lost 3 bases, with 9 bases spanning the gap.

DNA of the CDR3: TGTGCCATGAGATCGGACCAAGAGCAGTTCTTC. It yields the protein CAMRSDQEQFF. V is TRBV10-3 and J is TRBJ2-1; unclear D gene. Trimming removed 9 bases from V and 10 bases from J, with 13 bases in between. CDR3 length equals 11 residues. CDR1 is ENHRY and CDR2 is SYGVKD in the germline V gene.

This clonotype was seen only a few times. The chain is built from TRBV11-2 and TRBJ1-6; D gene ambiguous. The CDR3 has 15 amino acids. Germline V gene sequence: CDR1 SGHAT, CDR2 FQNNGV. Between the trimmed V and J ends, which lost 1 base and 6 bases, there was a span of 10 bases. This CDR3 reads CASSLGRMGNSPLHF. In nucleotides, the CDR3 is TGTGCCAGCAGCTTAGGGCGGATGGGTAATTCACCCCTCCACTTT.

The chain employs TRBV6-1 and TRBJ1-3; D is ambiguous. With 10 bases removed from V and 4 bases from J, the gap between germline ends came to 17 bases. The CDR3 extends over 14 amino acids. Germline CDR1 reads MNHNS; CDR2 reads SASEGT. The CDR3 loop is CAIRPELAGNTIYF. The CDR3 nucleotides are TGTGCCATCAGACCGGAGCTAGCGGGAAACACCATATATTTT.

In its sample, this clonotype was seen a few times. The rearrangement links TRBV4-3 to TRBJ2-3, with a weak D call TRBD2 (6 bases). Germline V gives CDR1 LGHNA, CDR2 YSLEER. V lost 6 bases and J lost 5, with 21 bases in between. The CDR3 is 16 residues long. The CDR3 sequence is CASSLTLGGEGDTQYF. The CDR3 DNA sequence: TGCGCCAGCAGTCTGACCCTCGGAGGGGAAGGAGATACGCAGTATTTT.

This clonotype has at least ten counts. The V gene is TRBV6-6, the J gene TRBJ1-2, with TRBD1 as a possible D gene (6 bases). The CDR3 length is 17 residues. CDR1 is MNHNY and CDR2 is SVGAGI in the germline V gene (reference sequence). Trimming stripped 0 bases from V and 1 base from J, with 15 bases between. The CDR3 here is CASSYSTGSRSNYGYTF. DNA for the CDR3: TGTGCCAGCAGTTACTCTACAGGGAGCCGAAGTAACTATGGCTACACCTTC.

This clonotype was counted between two and nine times. This chain joins TRBV4-1 and TRBJ1-2; D ambiguous. The CDR3 covers 15 residues. The V end was cut by 0 bases, the J end by 3 bases, with 11 bases between. Germline-derived CDR1 and CDR2 are MGHRA and YSYEKL. CDR3 loop: CASSQDVTEYYGYTF. CDR3 in DNA: TGCGCCAGCAGCCAAGATGTAACGGAATACTATGGCTACACCTTC.

This clonotype showed up just once. V and J are TRBV4-1 and TRBJ2-7; 8 bases fit TRBD1. The CDR3 sequence is 16 residues long. The junction had 8 bases not matched to a gene; V was cut back by 1 base and J by 3 bases. Germline V lookup: CDR1 MGHRA, CDR2 YSYEKL. For the CDR3, the DNA is TGCGCCAGCAGCCAAGGTGGGACAGGTTTACTCTACGAGCAGTACTTC. This sequence encodes CASSQGGTGLLYEQYF.

This clonotype was counted many times. The gene calls are TRBV12-3 or TRBV12-4 and TRBJ2-5, with D perhaps being TRBD1 or TRBD2 (5 bases each). V lost 6 bases to trimming and J lost 2 bases, with 13 bases between them. The CDR3 length is 14 residues. DNA of the CDR3: TGTGCCAGCAGCCCAGGGACGGAACAAGAGACCCAGTACTTC. Residues: CASSPGTEQETQYF.

This rearrangement joins TRBV14 to TRBJ1-1; 8 bases are a match to TRBD1. The CDR3 loop spans 15 amino acids. Per germline, CDR1 SGHDN and CDR2 FVKESK. V dropped 4 bases and J dropped 4; count of bases not matched to a gene: 8. CDR3 amino acids: CASSPLGQAPTEAFF. The DNA for the CDR3 is TGTGCCAGCAGCCCTTTGGGACAGGCGCCCACTGAAGCTTTCTTT.

This clonotype appeared a few times. CDR3 sequence: CSAKGSPEQYF. Written as DNA, the CDR3 is TGCAGTGCTAAAGGGAGTCCCGAGCAGTACTTC. V is TRBV20-1 and J is TRBJ2-7; possible D gene TRBD2, 5 bases. Looked up from germline, CDR1 is DFQATT and CDR2 is SNEGSKA (reference sequence). The CDR3 runs to 11 residues. Trimming took 4 bases from V and 6 from J, leaving 10 bases between them.

This clonotype has ten or more counts. The chain employs TRBV20-1 and TRBJ1-2; D perhaps matches TRBD1 (5 bases). V was cut by 3 bases and J by 8 bases, with 10 bases left in between. The CDR3 has 11 residues. Germline V CDR1 and CDR2: DFQATT, SNEGSKA (reference sequence). The CDR3 DNA follows: TGCAGTGCTAGTGGGGACGGAGGCTACACCTTC. Translating it yields CSASGDGGYTF.

This clonotype was detected only a few times. This chain links TRBV18 with TRBJ2-3; possible D gene TRBD2, 6 bases. This CDR3 region has 16 residues. The germline CDR1 and CDR2 sequences are KGHSH and LQKENI. Between the trimmed V and J ends, which lost 3 bases and 5 bases, there was a span of 18 bases. The CDR3 sequence: CASSPRLESSRDTQYF. The CDR3 DNA reads as TGTGCCAGCTCACCCAGACTAGAGAGCTCGCGAGATACGCAGTATTTT.

The chain carries TRBV6-1 and TRBJ2-5, with D perhaps being TRBD1 or TRBD2 (5 bases each). In germline, CDR1 is MNHNS, CDR2 SASEGT. Trimming took 4 bases from V and 1 from J, leaving 13 bases between them. CDR3 length equals 15 residues. In DNA, the CDR3 is TGTGCCAGCAGTGGCCGGGACCAACCCCAAGAGACCCAGTACTTC. Its translation is CASSGRDQPQETQYF.

This clonotype was recorded a few times. The CDR3: CASSLGSLGNEQFF. CDR3 nucleotide sequence: TGTGCCAGCAGTTTAGGGTCCCTGGGCAATGAGCAGTTCTTC. V is TRBV12-3 or TRBV12-4 and J is TRBJ2-1; no reliable D call. The CDR3 sequence is 14 residues long. The V end lost 1 base, the J end lost 6 bases, and 10 bases lay between the germline ends.

The V call is TRBV2, the J call TRBJ1-2, with 8 nucleotides matching TRBD1. The CDR3 is 14 amino acids. The J segment lost 13 bases and the V segment lost 6 bases, leaving 16 bases of the junction unmatched. Germline CDR1 SNHLY, CDR2 FYNNEI. The CDR3 region has the DNA TGTGCCAGCAGGATTGGACAGGGTGACCTTGCATCCACCTTC. This sequence encodes CASRIGQGDLASTF.

This clonotype was counted a few times. The chain employs TRBV7-6 and TRBJ2-5, with a possible D match to TRBD1 (6 bases). CDR3 size: 14 residues. V was trimmed by 0 bases and J by 5 bases, leaving 10 bases between them. Per germline, CDR1 SGHVS and CDR2 FNYEAQ. The CDR3: CASSLAPQGETQYF. In DNA, the CDR3 is TGTGCCAGCAGCTTAGCGCCTCAGGGGGAGACCCAGTACTTC.

This sequence joins TRBV21-1 and TRBJ2-1. TRBV21-1 represents a pseudogene. The CDR3 totals 16 residues. This CDR3 reads CASSKVLCRTYNEQFF. DNA for the CDR3: TGTGCCAGCAGCAAAGTGCTATGCAGGACCTACAATGAGCAGTTCTTC.

There are a few counts of this clonotype. The chain couples TRBV7-8 to TRBJ2-1, with 10 bases identical to TRBD2. V was clipped by 1 base and J by 4 bases; unmatched bases: 4. This CDR3 has 16 residues. Germline CDR1 is SGHVS and CDR2 is FQNEAQ. CDR3 region: CASSLGLAGVYNEQFF. The CDR3 DNA reads as TGTGCCAGCAGCTTAGGCCTAGCGGGAGTGTACAATGAGCAGTTCTTC.

This clonotype was seen only a few times. J is TRBJ2-1 and V is TRBV6-6; tentative D call: TRBD1 (6 bases). Looked up from germline, CDR1 is MNHNY and CDR2 is SVGAGI (reference sequence). V lost 6 bases, J lost 14 bases, and 17 bases lay in between. The CDR3 runs 12 residues. CDR3 amino acids: CASSLDSLGKFF. The DNA for the CDR3 is TGTGCCAGCAGCTTGGACAGTCTTGGGAAGTTCTTC.

This chain links TRBV7-9 with TRBJ2-1; 13 nucleotides match TRBD2. Germline V gene data show CDR1 as SEHNR and CDR2 as FQNEAQ (reference sequence). The trim removed 5 bases at V and 9 bases at J, leaving 10 bases unmatched. The CDR3 is 16 amino acids. CDR3 sequence (DNA): TGTGCCAGCAGCAGGACTAGCGGGGGTCCGGAGGGTGAGCAGTTCTTC. This gives the protein CASSRTSGGPEGEQFF.

This clonotype has a handful of counts. This chain joins TRBV20-1 and TRBJ1-5; perhaps TRBD1 as D (5 bases). The CDR3 is 18 residues long. The germline CDR1 and CDR2 sequences are DFQATT and SNEGSKA (reference sequence). V dropped 2 bases and J dropped 7 bases, with 27 bases sitting between them. The CDR3 region has the DNA TGCAGTGCTAGATTACTTTCTTCCGGGGACCAAAGTAGACAGCCCCAGCATTTT. This translates into CSARLLSSGDQSRQPQHF.

The chain is built from TRBV4-1 and TRBJ1-5, with 11 bases fitting TRBD1. Germline V CDR1 and CDR2: MGHRA, YSYEKL. This CDR3 spans 17 amino acids. The J segment lost 5 bases and the V segment lost 0 bases, leaving 6 bases of the junction unmatched. CDR3 nucleotides: TGCGCCAGCAGCCAAGAGGACAGGGGGCATTGGGATCAGCCCCAGCATTTT. This sequence encodes CASSQEDRGHWDQPQHF.

This clonotype was observed a few times. CDR3 sequence reads: CSVGRLAGDYEQYF. As DNA, the CDR3 is TGCAGCGTTGGCCGACTAGCGGGAGACTACGAGCAGTACTTC. The rearrangement joins TRBV29-1 to TRBJ2-7, with 12 bases that match TRBD2. Germline trimming cut 4 bases from V and 3 bases from J; bases unmatched to any gene: 4. CDR1 SQVTM and CDR2 ANQGSEA come from the germline V gene. This CDR3 has 14 residues.

In its sample, this clonotype was seen once. V gene TRBV28 combines with J gene TRBJ2-7, with TRBD1 identical over 9 bases. Germline-derived CDR1 and CDR2 are MDHEN and SYDVKM. The J segment lost 4 bases and the V segment lost 4 bases, leaving 11 bases of the junction unmatched. This CDR3 is built from 16 residues. The CDR3 DNA is TGTGCCAGCAGTTCCCTCGGGACAGGGTCACCTTACGAGCAGTACTTC. It encodes CASSSLGTGSPYEQYF. The full variable domain, rest sourced from reference TRBV28 and TRBJ2-7, is DVKVTQSSRYLVKRTGEKVFLECVQDMDHENMFWYRQDPGLGLRLIYFSYDVKMKEKGDIPEGYSVSREKKERFSLILESASTNQTSMYLCASSSLGTGSPYEQYFGPGTRLTVT.

This clonotype turned up a few times. The gene calls are TRBV12-3 or TRBV12-4 and TRBJ2-7, with a tentative D call TRBD2 (6 bases). The CDR3 contains 15 residues. The V gene lost 3 bases and the J gene lost 3 bases, with 15 bases spanning the gap. The CDR3 spells CASSFAQGGDYEQYF. For the CDR3, the DNA is TGTGCCAGCAGTTTTGCCCAGGGAGGTGACTACGAGCAGTACTTC.

The table lists this clonotype with a few counts. The rearrangement joins TRBV2 to TRBJ2-7; TRBD1 is a possible D gene (6 bases). CDR3 length equals 15 residues. CDR1 is SNHLY and CDR2 is FYNNEI in the germline V gene. Trimming removed 2 bases from V and 3 bases from J, with 14 bases in between. Here the CDR3 reads CASSERARGVYEQYF. For the CDR3, the DNA is TGTGCCAGCAGTGAAAGGGCCAGGGGAGTCTACGAGCAGTACTTC.

This clonotype turned up a few times. The chain carries TRBV4-2 and TRBJ2-1; no firm D call. CDR1 and CDR2 (germline): LGHNA, YNFKEQ. The CDR3 covers 13 residues. The V and J ends lost 3 bases and 8 bases respectively, with 11 bases between them. The CDR3 bases are TGTGCCAGCAGCCAGTGGGCGGTGGATGAGCAGTTCTTC. It translates to CASSQWAVDEQFF.

The rearrangement uses TRBV5-3 and TRBJ2-3, with D possibly being TRBD2 (5 bases). TRBV5-3 is sorted into the ORF group, with uncertain function. The CDR3 spans 15 residues. V lost 3 bases to trimming and J lost 3 bases, with 14 bases between them. As DNA, the CDR3 is TGTGCCAGAAGCTCCCTTTGGCCGGGAACAGATACGCAGTATTTT. It is translated as CARSSLWPGTDTQYF.